The 20 T cell receptor beta chains listed next were all sequenced from one sample in a study of T-cell memory formation after mild COVID-19. TCRdb called the 5' RACE reads again in MiXCR, with one record for every CDR3 protein. This repertoire shows some 310,000 distinct CDR3 sequences, 20% to 25% found once; its top ten account for around 20%. The sequenced material came from PBMCs or a T cell subset sorted from them (not recorded which). These TCRs come from a man aged 18 to 30 who had mild COVID-19 (a few samples of this study predate the infection). Cell type and time point are not known.

This clonotype came up a few times. The rearrangement links TRBV29-1 to TRBJ1-1; perhaps TRBD1 as D (5 bases). In germline, CDR1 is SQVTM, CDR2 ANQGSEA. The CDR3 spans 11 residues. The V end lost 5 bases, the J end lost 4 bases, and 8 bases lay between the germline ends. The CDR3 region has the DNA TGCAGCGTTCGGGGGTTCACTGAAGCTTTCTTT. Its translation is CSVRGFTEAFF.

The chain employs TRBV5-1 and TRBJ2-2; possibly TRBD1 for D (6 bases). Trimming left V 4 bases short and J 2 bases short, with 18 bases between. This CDR3 is 17 amino acids long. The germline V gene has CDR1 SGHRS and CDR2 YFSETQ. The CDR3 reads CASSPPTGMRNTGELFF. The DNA for the CDR3 is TGCGCCAGCAGCCCTCCCACAGGGATGCGAAACACCGGGGAGCTGTTTTTT.

The chain carries TRBV23-1 and TRBJ2-7, with a weak D call TRBD1 (6 bases). TRBV23-1 qualifies as an ORF whose function is uncertain. This CDR3 is 17 amino acids long. V was cut by 2 bases and J by 6 bases, with 23 bases left in between. The CDR3 DNA reads as TGCGCCAGCAGTCAACGTAGGGGGACGGACAAGCCAGCCGAGCAGTACGTC. Protein product: CASSQRRGTDKPAEQYV.

This rearrangement joins TRBV12-3 or TRBV12-4 to TRBJ1-1, with D possibly being TRBD1 (5 bases). This CDR3 is 16 amino acids long. The V and J ends lost 7 bases and 0 bases respectively, with 18 bases between them. The CDR3 loop is CASKPRGPGMNTEAFF. The CDR3 nucleotides are TGTGCCAGCAAACCCCGGGGCCCAGGGATGAACACTGAAGCTTTCTTT.

This clonotype was counted only a few times. The chain links TRBV20-1 to TRBJ1-1; tentatively, D is TRBD1 (6 bases). This CDR3 spans 14 amino acids. V was clipped by 0 bases and J by 1 base, with 9 bases between them. The germline V gene has CDR1 DFQATT and CDR2 SNEGSKA (reference sequence). CDR3 region: CSARDQTGNTEAFF. The CDR3 DNA reads TGCAGTGCTAGAGACCAGACAGGGAACACTGAAGCTTTCTTT.

The CDR3 is CSARVGRGPKNEQFF. In DNA form, the CDR3 reads TGCAGTGCTAGAGTCGGCAGGGGGCCCAAGAATGAGCAGTTCTTC. V usage is TRBV20-1 and J usage is TRBJ2-1; TRBD1 aligns across 8 bases. Germline trimming cut 1 base from V and 7 bases from J; bases unmatched to any gene: 9. CDR3 size: 15 residues. From germline, CDR1 is DFQATT and CDR2 SNEGSKA (reference sequence).

This chain uses TRBV18 with TRBJ2-7; a weak D match, TRBD1 (6 bases). Trimming shortened V by 6 bases and J by 6 bases, and 18 bases separated the two germline ends. CDR3 length equals 14 residues. Germline V gene data show CDR1 as KGHSH and CDR2 as LQKENI. The CDR3 DNA reads as TGTGCCAGCTCCCGGGCCAGGGGCCAACGCGAGCAGTACGTC. Amino acids: CASSRARGQREQYV.

This clonotype was seen a few times. J is TRBJ1-1 and V is TRBV4-1, with a weak D call TRBD1 (5 bases). This CDR3 is 14 amino acids long. The V end was cut by 4 bases, the J end by 6 bases, with 15 bases between. CDR1 is MGHRA and CDR2 is YSYEKL in the germline V gene. The CDR3, as DNA: TGCGCCAGCAGCCCCGCGGGGGTAAGGGCTGAAGCTTTCTTT. It specifies CASSPAGVRAEAFF.

This clonotype was counted only a few times. The rearrangement joins TRBV7-3 to TRBJ2-1, with TRBD2 matching over 13 bases. The V and J ends lost 3 bases and 8 bases, in that order; junction bases with no gene match: 4. Germline-derived CDR1 and CDR2 are SGHTA and FQGTGA. The length of the CDR3 is 15 residues. The CDR3: CASSLGLAGNYEQFF. The DNA for the CDR3 is TGTGCCAGCAGCTTGGGACTAGCGGGGAACTATGAGCAGTTCTTC.

This clonotype was observed a handful of times. The V and J genes are TRBV5-1 and TRBJ2-5; a possible D gene is TRBD1 (6 bases). V was trimmed by 5 bases and J by 3 bases, leaving 17 bases between them. The CDR3 runs 15 residues. Germline CDR1 is SGHRS and CDR2 is YFSETQ. Here the CDR3 reads CASSSQTGSEETQYF. The CDR3 DNA follows: TGCGCCAGCAGTTCTCAGACAGGTTCAGAAGAGACCCAGTACTTC.

This clonotype turned up a few times. The chain combines TRBV3-1 with TRBJ1-1; a weak D match, TRBD1 (6 bases). This CDR3 is built from 14 residues. Trimming stripped 4 bases from V and 7 bases from J, with 16 bases between. The germline CDR1 and CDR2 sequences are LGHDT and YNNKEL (reference sequence). The CDR3 is CASSRGDRTFEAFF. CDR3 sequence (DNA): TGTGCCAGCAGCCGAGGAGACAGGACTTTTGAAGCTTTCTTT. The full variable domain, rest sourced from reference TRBV3-1 and TRBJ1-1, is DTAVSQTPKYLVTQMGNDKSIKCEQNLGHDTMYWYKQDSKKFLKIMFSYNNKELIINETVPNRFSPKSPDKAHLNLHINSLELGDSAVYFCASSRGDRTFEAFFGQGTRLTVV.

This chain connects TRBV7-3 to TRBJ1-1; D unresolved. V lost 4 bases, J lost 5 bases, and 11 bases lay in between. The CDR3 covers 13 residues. Germline V lookup: CDR1 SGHTA, CDR2 FQGTGA. CDR3 nucleotides: TGTGCCAGCAGCTCCTTTAGGTTTACTGAAGCTTTCTTT. Its protein is CASSSFRFTEAFF.

J is TRBJ2-3 and V is TRBV4-1; 15 bases agree with TRBD2. Germline-derived CDR1 and CDR2 are MGHRA and YSYEKL. Unmatched junction bases numbered 6, after V lost 3 bases and J lost 11 bases. The CDR3 is 15 amino acids. The CDR3 coding sequence is TGCGCCAGCAGCCACTGGGGACTAGCGGGAGGTTGGCAGTATTTT. This translates into CASSHWGLAGGWQYF.

In this sample, this clonotype turned up a few times. V and J are TRBV4-3 and TRBJ1-2; perhaps TRBD1 as D (5 bases). Trimming pared 6 bases from V and 4 bases from J, leaving 15 bases between. The germline V gene encodes CDR1 LGHNA and CDR2 YSLEER. This CDR3 contains 14 residues. CDR3 loop: CASSRDRPGYGYTF. CDR3 nucleotides: TGCGCCAGCAGTCGGGACCGACCGGGCTATGGCTACACCTTC.

The rearrangement uses TRBV20-1 and TRBJ1-4, with no clear D. In germline, CDR1 is DFQATT, CDR2 SNEGSKA (reference sequence). The CDR3 covers 13 residues. The ends were cut back, 3 bases at V and 7 bases at J, with 12 bases in the middle. CDR3 DNA: TGCAGTGCTAGTGGTCGGCTCGGTGAAAAACTGTTTTTT. Protein sequence: CSASGRLGEKLFF.

The V gene is TRBV4-3, the J gene TRBJ2-3; D gene unclear. The CDR3 length is 16 residues. Germline-derived CDR1 and CDR2 are LGHNA and YSLEER. Trimming removed 4 bases from V and 2 bases from J, with 16 bases in between. CDR3 bases: TGCGCCAGCAGCCCGAAGGGCATCGGATACACAGATACGCAGTATTTT. Its translation is CASSPKGIGYTDTQYF.

The sample holds a few counts of this clonotype. The rearrangement joins TRBV29-1 to TRBJ2-5, with 9 bases fitting TRBD2. The CDR3 is 14 residues long. CDR1 and CDR2 from the germline V gene are SQVTM and ANQGSEA. V shed 6 bases, J shed 4 bases, and the junction held 9 bases outside the gene matches. The CDR3 region has the DNA TGCAGCGTCCGACCGGGTAGCGGGGGAGAGACCCAGTACTTC. This sequence encodes CSVRPGSGGETQYF.

As for this clonotype: A junction boundary mismatches the germline segment, possibly from a read error. The V gene is TRBV5-1, the J gene TRBJ2-1; D gene uncertain. Germline CDR1 and CDR2: SGHRS and YFSETQ. The CDR3 totals 13 residues. CDR3 protein: CAISLRTSNEQFF. The CDR3 bases are TGCGCCATCAGCCTGCGGACGTCCAATGAGCAGTTCTTC.

CDR3 in DNA: TGTGCCAGCAGCGCGAGCGGGGGAGAGACCCAGTACTTC. Its protein product is CASSASGGETQYF. V usage is TRBV9 and J usage is TRBJ2-5, with 8 bases that match TRBD2. This CDR3 has 13 residues. The ends lost 3 bases at V and 4 bases at J; junction bases unmatched: 2. Germline-derived CDR1 and CDR2 are SGDLS and YYNGEE.

The rearrangement joins TRBV27 to TRBJ1-1; no firm D call. Per germline, CDR1 MNHEY and CDR2 SMNVEV (reference sequence). V was trimmed by 0 bases and J by 2 bases, leaving 4 bases between them. This CDR3 is 13 amino acids long. The CDR3 protein is CASSLSLNTEAFF. In DNA, the CDR3 is TGTGCCAGCAGTTTATCCCTAAACACTGAAGCTTTCTTT.